This TCR beta chain was recovered during a study of blood T cells in healthy people across ages. Each donor supplied approximately 10 milliliters of peripheral blood. Regarding this clonotype: Its cognate antigen is unknown.

For the second PCR, which ran for about 6 to 11 cycles, a sample-barcoded 5' primer and a J-beta primer mix were used. TCRdb recomputed calls from the 5' RACE reads with MiXCR, one row per CDR3 protein. Seen here are some 1.4 million distinct CDR3 sequences, approximately 42% observed once, and the top ten hold less than 8%. General study findings and limits: Both naive CD4+ cell counts and diversity were greater in long-lived donors than in aged donors. Age advanced and TCR beta diversity per million T cells fell, roughly linearly. It was not known whether donors were CMV positive (a possible confounder of expanded clonotype changes).

Sequencing was performed on blood. This clonotype was obtained from a young woman in good health.

In DNA form, the CDR3 reads TGCAGTGCTAGGGAGACAGGGTTCAATGAGCAGTTCTTC. Amino acids: CSARETGFNEQFF. This chain uses TRBV20-1 with TRBJ2-1, with 7 bases that match TRBD1. Germline loops: CDR1 DFQATT, CDR2 SNEGSKA (reference sequence). V shed 3 bases and J 6 bases; nucleotides not matched to a gene: 5. The CDR3 has 13 amino acids.